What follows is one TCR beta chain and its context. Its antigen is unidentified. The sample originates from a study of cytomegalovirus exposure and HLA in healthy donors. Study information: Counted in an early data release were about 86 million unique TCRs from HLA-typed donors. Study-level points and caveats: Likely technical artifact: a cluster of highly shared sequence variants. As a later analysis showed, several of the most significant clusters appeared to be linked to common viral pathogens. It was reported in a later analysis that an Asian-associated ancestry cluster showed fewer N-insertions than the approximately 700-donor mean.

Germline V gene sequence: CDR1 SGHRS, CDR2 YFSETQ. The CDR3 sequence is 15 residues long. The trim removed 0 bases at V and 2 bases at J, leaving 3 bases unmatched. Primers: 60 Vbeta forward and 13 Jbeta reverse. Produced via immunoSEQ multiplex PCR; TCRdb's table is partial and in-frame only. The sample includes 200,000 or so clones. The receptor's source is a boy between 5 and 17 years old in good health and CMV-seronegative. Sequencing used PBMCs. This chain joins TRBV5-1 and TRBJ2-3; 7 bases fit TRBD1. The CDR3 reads CASSLERGPTDTQYF. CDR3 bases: TGCGCCAGCAGCTTGGAGAGGGGGCCCACAGATACGCAGTATTTT.